This T cell receptor (beta chain) was recovered during a study of T-cell reconstitution after alpha-beta-depleted transplantation in children. Study-level points and caveats: Expanded graft clones numbering several hundred reportedly gave rise to alpha-beta T cells about two months after transplant. Counts and diversity of T cells one year after transplant came mostly from newly produced T cells. Diversity of TCRbeta at day 60 was high in some patients, arising from surviving recipient T cells and thymic progenitors.

The ends were cut back, 4 bases at V and 5 bases at J, with 14 bases in the middle. The V gene's germline CDR1 is SGHRS and CDR2 YFSETQ. The CDR3 covers 14 residues. Details on this clonotype: Its antigen is as yet unknown.

Unique molecular identifiers featured in how the TCRbeta library was prepared. TCRdb re-analysed the PCR reads in MiXCR, keeping a single row per CDR3 protein. The table includes fewer than 750,000 distinct CDR3 sequences, roughly 30% detected once. The chain links TRBV5-1 to TRBJ2-3; the D is unclear. Sequenced here: PBMCs, sampled before TCRalphabeta/CD19-depleted stem cell transplant. The TCR comes from a boy less than two years old with Wiskott-Aldrich syndrome, due to receive a stem cell transplant. Here the CDR3 reads CASSREWAQDTQYF. DNA for the CDR3: TGCGCCAGCAGCCGAGAGTGGGCCCAAGATACGCAGTATTTT.